The following is a T cell receptor beta chain sequence with its context. Original processing methods: Reference gene primer amplification in the assay estimated nucleated cell counts. The data were produced by immunoSEQ multiplex PCR, yet TCRdb's version contains in-frame clones alone and is incomplete. That table is the source of V, J and clone size, and D and trimming were worked out from the DNA. The table has 400,000 or so clones, 85% to 90% seen once. Germline CDR1 and CDR2: GTSNPN and SVGIG (reference sequence). J lost 3 bases, V lost 2 bases, and 1 base had no gene match. This CDR3 comprises 12 residues. This record belongs to a study of blood T cell repertoires in COVID-19. Looking at the study overall: PBMCs, B-cell-depleted T cells, or T cells were the source of the cDNA or gDNA that made up the material.

The chain is built from TRBV30 and TRBJ2-7, with 7 bases that match TRBD1. What was sequenced was peripheral blood. The TCR comes from a man between 18 and 35 years old with COVID-19, enrolled during active disease. The CDR3 DNA reads TGTGCCTGGAGTCGACAGGGCTACGAGCAGTACTTC. Protein sequence: CAWSRQGYEQYF. The full variable domain, completed using reference TRBV30 and TRBJ2-7, is SQTIHQWPATLVQPVGSPLSLECTVEGTSNPNLYWYRQAAGRGLQLLFYSVGIGQISSEVPQNLSASRPQDRQFILSSKKLLLSDSGFYLCAWSRQGYEQYFGPGTRLTVT.